This T cell receptor beta chain was found in a study of shared clonotypes between healthy human individuals. The CDR3 length is 14 residues. In germline, CDR1 is SGHDT, CDR2 YYEEEE. Trimming stripped 0 bases from V and 0 bases from J, with 6 bases between. This clone was observed once. Clones were sequenced by immunoSEQ multiplex PCR, and TCRdb holds only the in-frame ones, with some missing. The sample shows approximately 2.5 million clones, 93% of them seen only once. The sequenced material came from naive CD4+ T cells from PBMCs. Subset reported: CD45RA+ positively selected. This TCR was recovered from a man younger than 30 in good health. Some clones in this sample may be carry-over from other donors' samples. The V gene is TRBV5-6, the J gene TRBJ1-1; D unresolved. DNA for the CDR3: TGTGCCAGCAGCTTGGTTAGTTTGAACACTGAAGCTTTCTTT. Its protein product is CASSLVSLNTEAFF.